The sequence of this T cell receptor beta chain was determined in a study of control samples from healthy donors and cancer patients. This table comes from immunoSEQ multiplex PCR, and its TCRdb copy is limited to in-frame clones, with some not included. The sample has approximately 150,000 clones; roughly 89% are singletons. This clonotype was sampled from a man aged 18 to 35 in good health. The sequencing sample was made of blood.

The CDR3 DNA reads TGCAGCGCCGGACAGTATAATGAAAAACTGTTTTTT. This sequence encodes CSAGQYNEKLFF. The chain uses TRBV29-1 and TRBJ1-4; D possibly corresponds to TRBD1 (6 bases). V was clipped by 7 bases and J by 4 bases, with 10 bases between them. CDR1 and CDR2 (germline): SQVTM, ANQGSEA. The CDR3 loop spans 12 amino acids.